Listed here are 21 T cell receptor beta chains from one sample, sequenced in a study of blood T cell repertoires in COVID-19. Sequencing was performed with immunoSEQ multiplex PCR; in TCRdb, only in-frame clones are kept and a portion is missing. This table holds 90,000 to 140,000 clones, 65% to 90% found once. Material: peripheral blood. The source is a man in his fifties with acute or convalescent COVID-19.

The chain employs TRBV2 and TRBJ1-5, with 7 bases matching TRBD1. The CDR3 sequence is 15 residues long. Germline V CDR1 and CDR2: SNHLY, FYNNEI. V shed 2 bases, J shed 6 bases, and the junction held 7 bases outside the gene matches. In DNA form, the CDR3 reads TGTGCCAGCAGTGAATATTCGACAGGGAGTCAGCCCCAGCATTTT. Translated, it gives CASSEYSTGSQPQHF. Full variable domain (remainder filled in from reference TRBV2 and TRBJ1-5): EPEVTQTPSHQVTQMGQEVILRCVPISNHLYFYWYRQILGQKVEFLVSFYNNEISEKSEIFDDQFSVERPDGSNFTLKIRSTKLEDSAMYFCASSEYSTGSQPQHFGDGTRLSIL.

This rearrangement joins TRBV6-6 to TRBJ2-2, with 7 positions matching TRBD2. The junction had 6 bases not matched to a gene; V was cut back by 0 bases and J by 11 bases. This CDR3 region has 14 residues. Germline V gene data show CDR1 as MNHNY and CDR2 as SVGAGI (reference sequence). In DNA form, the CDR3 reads TGTGCCAGCAGTTACTCCCCTACGGGAGGAGAGCTGTTTTTT. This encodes CASSYSPTGGELFF.

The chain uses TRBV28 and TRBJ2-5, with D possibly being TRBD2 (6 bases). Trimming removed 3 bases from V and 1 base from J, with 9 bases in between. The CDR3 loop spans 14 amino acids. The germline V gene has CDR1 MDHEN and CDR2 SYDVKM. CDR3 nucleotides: TGTGCCAGCAGTTTCGGCGGGGCCCAAGAGACCCAGTACTTC. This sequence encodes CASSFGGAQETQYF.

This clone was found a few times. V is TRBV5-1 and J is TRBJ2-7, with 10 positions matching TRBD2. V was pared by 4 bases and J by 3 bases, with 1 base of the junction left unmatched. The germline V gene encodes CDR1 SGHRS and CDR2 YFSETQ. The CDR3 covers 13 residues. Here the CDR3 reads CASSVAGGYEQYF. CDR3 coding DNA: TGCGCCAGCAGCGTAGCGGGGGGCTACGAGCAGTACTTC.

DNA of the CDR3: TGTGCCAGCAGTTTACAGGGAATAAATTCACCCCTCCACTTT. Residues: CASSLQGINSPLHF. The rearrangement joins TRBV27 to TRBJ1-6, with a possible D match to TRBD1 (5 bases). Looked up from germline, CDR1 is MNHEY and CDR2 is SMNVEV (reference sequence). Trimming took off 2 bases at V and 7 bases at J, with 9 bases between the two ends. This CDR3 contains 14 residues.

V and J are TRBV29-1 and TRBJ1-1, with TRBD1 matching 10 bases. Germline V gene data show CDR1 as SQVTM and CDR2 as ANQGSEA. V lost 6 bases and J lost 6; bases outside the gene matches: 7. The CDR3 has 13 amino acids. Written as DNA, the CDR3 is TGCAGCGTCCGGGGACAGGGGATGCCTGAAGCTTTCTTT. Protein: CSVRGQGMPEAFF.

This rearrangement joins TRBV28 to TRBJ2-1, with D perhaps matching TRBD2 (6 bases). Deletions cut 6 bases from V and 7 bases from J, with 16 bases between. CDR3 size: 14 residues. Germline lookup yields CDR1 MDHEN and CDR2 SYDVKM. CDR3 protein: CASSLRGWANEQFF. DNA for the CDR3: TGTGCCAGCAGCCTTCGGGGGTGGGCAAATGAGCAGTTCTTC.

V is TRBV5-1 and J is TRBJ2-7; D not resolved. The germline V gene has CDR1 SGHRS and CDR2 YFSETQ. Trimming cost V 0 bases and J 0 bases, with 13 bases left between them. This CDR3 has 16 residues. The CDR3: CASSLVSSASSYEQYF. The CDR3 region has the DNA TGCGCCAGCAGCTTGGTAAGTTCCGCGAGCTCCTACGAGCAGTACTTC.

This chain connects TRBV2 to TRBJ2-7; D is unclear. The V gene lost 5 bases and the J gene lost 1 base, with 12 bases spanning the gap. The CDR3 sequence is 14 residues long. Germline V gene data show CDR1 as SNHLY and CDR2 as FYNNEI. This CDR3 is CASSNSGQSYEQYF. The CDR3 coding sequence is TGTGCCAGCAGTAACTCCGGTCAATCCTACGAGCAGTACTTC.

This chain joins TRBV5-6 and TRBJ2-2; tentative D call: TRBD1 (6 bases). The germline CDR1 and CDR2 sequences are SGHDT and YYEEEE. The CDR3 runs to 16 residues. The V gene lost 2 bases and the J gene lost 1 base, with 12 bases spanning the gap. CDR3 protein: CASSLVQDRNTGELFF. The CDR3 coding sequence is TGTGCCAGCAGCTTAGTACAGGACAGGAACACCGGGGAGCTGTTTTTT.

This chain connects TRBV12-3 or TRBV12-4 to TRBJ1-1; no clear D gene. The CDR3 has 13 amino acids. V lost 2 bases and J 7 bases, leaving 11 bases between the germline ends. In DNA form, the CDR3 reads TGTGCCAGCAGTTTAAGAACCGCAGGTGAAGCTTTCTTT. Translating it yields CASSLRTAGEAFF.

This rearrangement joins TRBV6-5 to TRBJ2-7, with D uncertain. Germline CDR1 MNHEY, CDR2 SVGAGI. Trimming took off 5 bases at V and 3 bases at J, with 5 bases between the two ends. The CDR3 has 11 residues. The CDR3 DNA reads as TGTGCCAGCAGTCACAACTACGAGCAGTACTTC. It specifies CASSHNYEQYF.

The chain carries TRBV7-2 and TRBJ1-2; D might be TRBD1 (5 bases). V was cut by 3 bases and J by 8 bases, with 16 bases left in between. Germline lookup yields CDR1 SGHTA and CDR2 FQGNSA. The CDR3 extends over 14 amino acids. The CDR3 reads CASSLGGRESGYTF. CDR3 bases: TGTGCCAGCAGCTTGGGGGGGAGGGAATCAGGCTACACCTTC.

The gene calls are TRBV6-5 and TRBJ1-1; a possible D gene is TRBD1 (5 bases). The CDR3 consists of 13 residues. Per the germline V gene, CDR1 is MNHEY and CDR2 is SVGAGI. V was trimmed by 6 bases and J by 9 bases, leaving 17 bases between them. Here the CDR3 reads CASSRRGQGQAFF. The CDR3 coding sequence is TGTGCCAGCAGCCGAAGGGGCCAGGGCCAAGCTTTCTTT.

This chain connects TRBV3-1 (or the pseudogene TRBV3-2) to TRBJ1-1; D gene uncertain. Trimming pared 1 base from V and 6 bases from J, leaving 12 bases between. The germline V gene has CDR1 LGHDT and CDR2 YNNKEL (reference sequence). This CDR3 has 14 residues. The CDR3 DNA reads TGTGCCAGCAGCCAAGCTTCGTCGGCGGCTGAAGCTTTCTTT. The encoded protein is CASSQASSAAEAFF.

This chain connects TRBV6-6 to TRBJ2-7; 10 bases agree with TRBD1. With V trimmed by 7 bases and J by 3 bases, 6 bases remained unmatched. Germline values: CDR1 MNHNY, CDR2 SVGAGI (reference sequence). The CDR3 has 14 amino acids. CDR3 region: CASNPGQGIYEQYF. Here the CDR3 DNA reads TGTGCCAGCAATCCGGGACAGGGGATCTACGAGCAGTACTTC.

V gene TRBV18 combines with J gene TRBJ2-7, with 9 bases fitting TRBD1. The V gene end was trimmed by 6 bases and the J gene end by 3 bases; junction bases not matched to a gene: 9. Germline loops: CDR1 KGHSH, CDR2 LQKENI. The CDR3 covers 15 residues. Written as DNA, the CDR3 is TGTGCCAGCTCGGCGACAGGGGGAAGCGGCTACGAGCAGTACTTC. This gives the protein CASSATGGSGYEQYF.

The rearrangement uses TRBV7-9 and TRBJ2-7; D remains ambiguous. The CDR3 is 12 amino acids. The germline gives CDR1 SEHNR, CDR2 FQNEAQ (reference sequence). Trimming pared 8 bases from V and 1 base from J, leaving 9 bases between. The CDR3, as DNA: TGTGCCAGCGAAACAGCTTCCTACGAGCAGTACTTC. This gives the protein CASETASYEQYF.

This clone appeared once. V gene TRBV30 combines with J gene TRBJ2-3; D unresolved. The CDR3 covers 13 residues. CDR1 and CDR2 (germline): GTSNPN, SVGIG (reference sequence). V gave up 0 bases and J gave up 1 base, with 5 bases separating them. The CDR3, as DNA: TGTGCCTGGAGTGTACAAGGCACAGATACGCAGTATTTT. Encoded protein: CAWSVQGTDTQYF.

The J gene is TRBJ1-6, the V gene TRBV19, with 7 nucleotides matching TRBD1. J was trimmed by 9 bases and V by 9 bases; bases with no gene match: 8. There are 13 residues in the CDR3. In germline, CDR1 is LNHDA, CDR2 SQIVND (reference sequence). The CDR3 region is CASRQGWFSPLHF. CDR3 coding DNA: TGTGCCAGCAGACAGGGCTGGTTTTCACCCCTCCACTTT.

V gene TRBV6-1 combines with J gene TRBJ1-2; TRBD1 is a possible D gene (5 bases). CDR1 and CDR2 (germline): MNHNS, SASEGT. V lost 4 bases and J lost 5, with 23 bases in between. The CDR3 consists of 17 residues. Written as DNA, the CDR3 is TGTGCCAGCAGTGTGGGCGACAGTCCCCCAATTCCTTATGGCTACACCTTC. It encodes CASSVGDSPPIPYGYTF.